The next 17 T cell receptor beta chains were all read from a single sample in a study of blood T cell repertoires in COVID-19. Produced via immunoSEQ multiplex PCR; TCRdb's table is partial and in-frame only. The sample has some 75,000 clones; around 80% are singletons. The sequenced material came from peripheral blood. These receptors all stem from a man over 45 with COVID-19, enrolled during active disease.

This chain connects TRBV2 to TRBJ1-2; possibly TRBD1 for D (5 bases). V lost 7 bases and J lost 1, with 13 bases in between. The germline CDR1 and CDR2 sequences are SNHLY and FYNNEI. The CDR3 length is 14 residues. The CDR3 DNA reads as TGTGCCAGCACCGGGGGGGGTAGTAACTATGGCTACACCTTC. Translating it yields CASTGGGSNYGYTF.

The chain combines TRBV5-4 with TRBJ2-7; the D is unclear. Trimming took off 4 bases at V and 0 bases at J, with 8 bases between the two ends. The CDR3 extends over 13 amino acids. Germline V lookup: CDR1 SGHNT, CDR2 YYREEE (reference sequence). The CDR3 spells CASSPWSSYEQYF. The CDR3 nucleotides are TGTGCCAGCAGCCCTTGGAGCTCCTACGAGCAGTACTTC.

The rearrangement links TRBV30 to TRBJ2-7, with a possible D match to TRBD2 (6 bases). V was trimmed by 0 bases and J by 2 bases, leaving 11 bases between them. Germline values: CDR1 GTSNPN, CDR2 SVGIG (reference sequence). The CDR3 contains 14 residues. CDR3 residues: CAWSVNSGPYEQYF. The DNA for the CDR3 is TGTGCCTGGAGTGTGAATAGCGGCCCCTACGAGCAGTACTTC.

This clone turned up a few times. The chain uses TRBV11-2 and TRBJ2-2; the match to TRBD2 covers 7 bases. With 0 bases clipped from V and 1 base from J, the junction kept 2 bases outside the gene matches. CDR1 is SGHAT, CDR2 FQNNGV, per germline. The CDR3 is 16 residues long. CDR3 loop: CASSLDRGGNTGELFF. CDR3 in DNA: TGTGCCAGCAGCTTAGACCGCGGGGGGAACACCGGGGAGCTGTTTTTT.

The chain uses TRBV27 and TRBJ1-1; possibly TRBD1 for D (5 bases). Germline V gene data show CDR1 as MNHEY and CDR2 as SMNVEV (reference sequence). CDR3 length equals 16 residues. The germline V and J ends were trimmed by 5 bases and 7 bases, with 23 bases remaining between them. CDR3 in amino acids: CASSPNAVLGGREAFF. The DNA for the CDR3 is TGTGCCAGCAGTCCCAACGCCGTCTTGGGGGGACGTGAAGCTTTCTTT.

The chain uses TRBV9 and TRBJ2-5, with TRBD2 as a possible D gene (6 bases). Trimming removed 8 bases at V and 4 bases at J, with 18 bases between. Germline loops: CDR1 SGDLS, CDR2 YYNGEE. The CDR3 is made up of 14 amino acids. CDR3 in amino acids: CASSPGGAGETQYF. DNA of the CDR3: TGTGCCAGTTCCCCGGGCGGGGCGGGAGAGACCCAGTACTTC.

Written as DNA, the CDR3 is TGTGCCAGCAGCTTGGTTGGGACTAGCGGTTCCTACGAGCAGTACTTC. Protein: CASSLVGTSGSYEQYF. The genes are TRBV5-6 and TRBJ2-7, with 11 nucleotides matching TRBD2. CDR1 SGHDT and CDR2 YYEEEE come from the germline V gene. The J segment lost 1 base and the V segment lost 0 bases, leaving 3 bases of the junction unmatched. CDR3 length: 16 residues.

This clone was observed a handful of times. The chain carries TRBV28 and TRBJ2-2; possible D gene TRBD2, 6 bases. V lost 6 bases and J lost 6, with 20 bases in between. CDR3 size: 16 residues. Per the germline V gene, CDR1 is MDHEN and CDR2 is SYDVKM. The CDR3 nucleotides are TGTGCCAGCAGGACTTCGGGGCTGGTAGCGGCCGGGGAGCTGTTTTTT. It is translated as CASRTSGLVAAGELFF.

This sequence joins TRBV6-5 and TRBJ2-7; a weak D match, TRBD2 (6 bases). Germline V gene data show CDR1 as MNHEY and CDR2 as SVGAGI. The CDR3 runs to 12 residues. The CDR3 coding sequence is TGTGTCACCCGGGGGAGCTCCTACGAGCAGTACTTC. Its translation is CVTRGSSYEQYF.

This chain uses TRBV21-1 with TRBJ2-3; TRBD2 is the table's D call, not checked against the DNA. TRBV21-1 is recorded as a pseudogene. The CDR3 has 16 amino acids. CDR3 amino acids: CASSKVAGDSPDTQYF. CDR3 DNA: TGTGCCAGCAGCAAAGTAGCGGGAGACTCCCCAGATACGCAGTATTTT.

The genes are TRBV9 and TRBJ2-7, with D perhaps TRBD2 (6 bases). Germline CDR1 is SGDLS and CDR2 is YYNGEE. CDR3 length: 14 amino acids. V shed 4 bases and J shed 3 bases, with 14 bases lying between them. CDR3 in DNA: TGTGCCAGCAGCATTGGAGGGACCGACTACGAGCAGTACTTC. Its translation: CASSIGGTDYEQYF.

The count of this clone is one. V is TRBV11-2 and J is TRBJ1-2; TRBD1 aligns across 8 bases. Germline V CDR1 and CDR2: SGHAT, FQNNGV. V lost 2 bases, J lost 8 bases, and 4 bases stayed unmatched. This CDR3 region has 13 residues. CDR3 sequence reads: CASSLQGAGGYTF. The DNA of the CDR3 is TGTGCCAGCAGCTTACAGGGGGCGGGCGGCTACACCTTC.

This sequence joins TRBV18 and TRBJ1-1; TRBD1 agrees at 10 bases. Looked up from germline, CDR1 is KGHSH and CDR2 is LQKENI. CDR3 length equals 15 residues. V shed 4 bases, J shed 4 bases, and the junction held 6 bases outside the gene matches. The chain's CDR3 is CASSLERTGGTEAFF. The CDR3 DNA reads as TGTGCCAGCTCACTGGAGAGGACAGGGGGCACTGAAGCTTTCTTT.

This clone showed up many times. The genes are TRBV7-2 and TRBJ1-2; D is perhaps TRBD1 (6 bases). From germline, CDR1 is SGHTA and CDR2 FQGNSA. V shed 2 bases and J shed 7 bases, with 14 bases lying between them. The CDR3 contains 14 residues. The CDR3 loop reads CASSLYRGASGYTF. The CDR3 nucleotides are TGTGCCAGCAGCTTATATCGGGGGGCGAGTGGCTACACCTTC.

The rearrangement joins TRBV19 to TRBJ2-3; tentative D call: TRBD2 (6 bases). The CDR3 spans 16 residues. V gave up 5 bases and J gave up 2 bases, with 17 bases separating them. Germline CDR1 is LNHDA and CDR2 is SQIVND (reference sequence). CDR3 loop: CASSLGTGAYTDTQYF. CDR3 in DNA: TGTGCCAGTAGTCTAGGGACTGGAGCATACACAGATACGCAGTATTTT.

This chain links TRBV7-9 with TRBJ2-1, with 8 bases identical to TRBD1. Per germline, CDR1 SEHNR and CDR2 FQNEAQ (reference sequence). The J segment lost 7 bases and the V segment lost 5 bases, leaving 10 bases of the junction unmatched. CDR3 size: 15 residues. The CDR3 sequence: CASSLLLGQGNEQFF. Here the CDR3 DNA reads TGTGCCAGCAGCCTCCTCTTAGGACAGGGTAATGAGCAGTTCTTC.

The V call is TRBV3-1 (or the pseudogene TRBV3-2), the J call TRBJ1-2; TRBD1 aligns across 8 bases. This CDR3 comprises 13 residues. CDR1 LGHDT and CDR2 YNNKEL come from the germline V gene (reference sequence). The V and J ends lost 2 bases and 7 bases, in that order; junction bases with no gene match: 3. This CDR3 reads CASSQPGTGGYTF. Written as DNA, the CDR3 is TGTGCCAGCAGCCAACCGGGGACAGGTGGCTACACCTTC.